One and the same sample provided the 30 T cell receptor beta chains below, sequenced in a study of cytomegalovirus exposure and HLA in healthy donors. The PCR made use of 60 Vbeta and 13 Jbeta primers. The protocol was immunoSEQ multiplex PCR, while the TCRdb copy is restricted to in-frame clones and leaves out a portion. The sample gives 60,000 to 75,000 clones, around 72% of which show up once; 12% is in the top ten. The sequencing sample was made of PBMCs. These receptors were taken from a woman aged 40 to 50 in good health and CMV-seropositive.

This clone appeared a few times. Other nucleotide sequences in the sample specify the same CDR3. This chain joins TRBV9 and TRBJ1-4; D is perhaps TRBD1 (6 bases). V lost 2 bases, J lost 8 bases, and 10 bases lay in between. The germline V gene encodes CDR1 SGDLS and CDR2 YYNGEE. This CDR3 has 13 amino acids. The CDR3 region is CASSVQGGEKLFF. CDR3 coding DNA: TGTGCCAGCAGCGTGCAAGGGGGAGAAAAACTGTTTTTT. The variable domain in full, with the rest retrieved from reference TRBV9 and TRBJ1-4, is DSGVTQTPKHLITATGQRVTLRCSPRSGDLSVYWYQQSLDQGLQFLIQYYNGEERAKGNILERFSAQQFPDLHSELNLSSLELGDSALYFCASSVQGGEKLFFGSGTQLSVL.

The CDR3 bases are TGTGCCAGTAGCCGGGACAGGGTGGCCTACGAGCAGTACTTC. It is translated as CASSRDRVAYEQYF. The chain links TRBV6-5 to TRBJ2-7; 9 bases align to TRBD1. The germline V gene encodes CDR1 MNHEY and CDR2 SVGAGI. The trim removed 9 bases at V and 2 bases at J, leaving 8 bases unmatched. The CDR3 contains 14 residues.

This chain connects TRBV7-8 to TRBJ1-1; tentative D call: TRBD1 (5 bases). The germline CDR1 and CDR2 sequences are SGHVS and FQNEAQ. Trimming took off 1 base at V and 0 bases at J, with 9 bases between the two ends. The CDR3 totals 15 residues. In nucleotides, the CDR3 is TGTGCCAGCAGCTTAGTCGGGACTCTGAACACTGAAGCTTTCTTT. It codes for CASSLVGTLNTEAFF.

This chain uses TRBV7-9 with TRBJ2-3, with D tentatively TRBD1 (5 bases). The CDR3 extends over 16 amino acids. Trimming removed 2 bases at V and 1 base at J, with 13 bases between. CDR1 is SEHNR and CDR2 is FQNEAQ in the germline V gene (reference sequence). The CDR3 sequence: CASSLRLGAGTDTQYF. The CDR3 DNA follows: TGTGCCAGCAGCTTACGACTTGGGGCAGGCACAGATACGCAGTATTTT.

The rearrangement links TRBV19 to TRBJ1-1; the D is unclear. Trimming removed 3 bases from V and 4 bases from J, with 12 bases in between. Germline loops: CDR1 LNHDA, CDR2 SQIVND (reference sequence). The CDR3 has 14 residues. In DNA, the CDR3 is TGTGCCAGTAGTATGATCGACCGGGGCACTGAAGCTTTCTTT. Protein product: CASSMIDRGTEAFF.

The V gene is TRBV7-9, the J gene TRBJ2-1, with 10 positions matching TRBD2. Germline assignment: CDR1 SEHNR and CDR2 FQNEAQ (reference sequence). V shed 2 bases and J 5 bases; nucleotides not matched to a gene: 6. The CDR3 totals 16 residues. The CDR3 bases are TGTGCCAGCAGCTTATCCCTAGCGGGGGCCCACAATGAGCAGTTCTTC. Translation: CASSLSLAGAHNEQFF.

The chain uses TRBV9 and TRBJ2-5, with D maybe TRBD2 (6 bases). The germline V and J ends were trimmed by 3 bases and 5 bases, with 17 bases remaining between them. CDR3 length: 15 residues. The V gene's germline CDR1 is SGDLS and CDR2 YYNGEE. The DNA for the CDR3 is TGTGCCAGCAGCGGGGACGCGGGGCCAGGGGAGACCCAGTACTTC. It yields the protein CASSGDAGPGETQYF.

This clone appeared a few times. For the CDR3, the DNA is TGTGCCAGCGGCCAGGCAGAGACCCAGTACTTC. Translating gives CASGQAETQYF. V and J are TRBV5-6 and TRBJ2-5; D ambiguous. Germline V lookup: CDR1 SGHDT, CDR2 YYEEEE. With 7 bases removed from V and 4 bases from J, the gap between germline ends came to 8 bases. The CDR3 loop spans 11 amino acids.

This chain uses TRBV27 with TRBJ2-3; 9 bases map to TRBD2. CDR3 length equals 14 residues. The germline CDR1 and CDR2 sequences are MNHEY and SMNVEV (reference sequence). The V and J ends lost 8 bases and 4 bases, in that order; junction bases with no gene match: 7. As DNA, the CDR3 is TGTGCCAGCGCGTTGGGCGGGGGGGCAGATACGCAGTATTTT. It codes for CASALGGGADTQYF.

The J gene is TRBJ2-5, the V gene TRBV27; TRBD2 aligns across 14 bases. CDR3 length equals 15 residues. Germline V CDR1 and CDR2: MNHEY, SMNVEV (reference sequence). Trimming took 6 bases from V and 10 from J; bases not matched to a gene: 10. This chain's CDR3 is CASRTSGGDGGGQYF. CDR3 nucleotide sequence: TGTGCCAGCAGGACTAGCGGGGGGGATGGAGGGGGCCAGTACTTC.

Written as DNA, the CDR3 is TGCGCCAGCAGCTTAGCACGGACTAGCGGGGGAAATACGCAGTATTTT. It is translated as CASSLARTSGGNTQYF. V is TRBV5-1 and J is TRBJ2-3, with TRBD2 matching over 13 bases. This CDR3 has 16 amino acids. V lost 2 bases, J lost 7 bases, and 7 bases stayed unmatched. The germline CDR1 and CDR2 sequences are SGHRS and YFSETQ.

J is TRBJ1-2 and V is TRBV13; 12 bases match TRBD1. Germline CDR1 and CDR2: PRHDT and FYEKMQ (reference sequence). The trim removed 1 base at V and 2 bases at J, leaving 17 bases unmatched. The CDR3 is made up of 21 amino acids. The CDR3 DNA follows: TGTGCCAGCAGCTTAGAACCTTGGGGGACAGGGGGCCGCTTAGGGAACTATGGCTACACCTTC. It codes for CASSLEPWGTGGRLGNYGYTF.

This clone was recorded only once. This sequence joins TRBV5-1 and TRBJ2-3; D remains ambiguous. The CDR3 sequence is 12 residues long. Germline V lookup: CDR1 SGHRS, CDR2 YFSETQ. V shed 4 bases and J shed 6 bases, with 9 bases lying between them. This CDR3 is CASSVAADTQYF. CDR3 coding DNA: TGCGCCAGCAGCGTCGCCGCGGATACGCAGTATTTT.

This clone has just a few counts. The chain joins TRBV5-1 to TRBJ2-3; TRBD2 is a possible D gene (6 bases). Germline V gene data show CDR1 as SGHRS and CDR2 as YFSETQ. Between the trimmed V and J ends, which lost 4 bases and 1 base, there was a span of 22 bases. This CDR3 has 18 residues. CDR3 loop: CASSRRDSPAPGTDTQYF. CDR3 DNA: TGCGCCAGCAGCCGTCGGGACTCGCCCGCACCCGGCACAGATACGCAGTATTTT.

This chain joins TRBV6-6 and TRBJ2-3, with TRBD2 matching 7 bases. CDR1 and CDR2 (germline): MNHNY, SVGAGI (reference sequence). The CDR3 runs to 14 residues. V lost 10 bases to trimming and J lost 4 bases; unmatched junction nucleotides: 11. The CDR3 protein is CATTLTSAADTQYF. The DNA of the CDR3 is TGTGCCACCACTCTAACTAGCGCAGCAGATACGCAGTATTTT.

This clone has a handful of counts. V gene TRBV9 combines with J gene TRBJ2-1; TRBD2 might be the D (6 bases). In germline, CDR1 is SGDLS, CDR2 YYNGEE. This CDR3 spans 14 amino acids. Trimming cost V 1 base and J 7 bases, with 12 bases left between them. CDR3 residues: CASSVRWEVNEQFF. The CDR3 nucleotides are TGTGCCAGCAGCGTACGTTGGGAGGTTAATGAGCAGTTCTTC.

This clone has only a few counts. The CDR3 region is CASSNRDSYTEAFF. CDR3 in DNA: TGTGCCAGCAGCAACCGGGACAGCTACACTGAAGCTTTCTTT. This chain links TRBV9 with TRBJ1-1, with 7 bases that match TRBD1. Germline V gene lookup returns CDR1 SGDLS and CDR2 YYNGEE. V was clipped by 4 bases and J by 3 bases; unmatched bases: 6. This CDR3 region has 14 residues.

The V call is TRBV6-1, the J call TRBJ2-3; 9 bases agree with TRBD2. The CDR3 runs to 15 residues. Germline-derived CDR1 and CDR2 are MNHNS and SASEGT. Germline trimming cut 1 base from V and 7 bases from J; bases unmatched to any gene: 6. DNA for the CDR3: TGTGCCAGCAGTGAAGATATAGCGGGGGCTTATACGCAGTATTTT. It codes for CASSEDIAGAYTQYF.

V and J are TRBV28 and TRBJ1-4; TRBD1 is a possible D gene (6 bases). The length of the CDR3 is 14 residues. Germline CDR1 is MDHEN and CDR2 is SYDVKM. V lost 6 bases and J lost 4, with 12 bases in between. In DNA form, the CDR3 reads TGTGCCAGCAGCTTGGGACAAAATAATGAAAAACTGTTTTTT. Encoded protein: CASSLGQNNEKLFF.

This clone came up once. J is TRBJ1-4 and V is TRBV19; the match to TRBD1 covers 10 bases. The V gene end was trimmed by 6 bases and the J gene end by 5 bases; junction bases not matched to a gene: 6. CDR3 length: 15 residues. CDR1 and CDR2 from the germline V gene are LNHDA and SQIVND (reference sequence). The CDR3 spells CASRVLGQGNEKLFF. CDR3 nucleotides: TGTGCCAGTAGGGTCTTGGGACAGGGGAATGAAAAACTGTTTTTT.

This clone has a single count. The genes are TRBV6-1 and TRBJ1-2, with D unclear. The V gene lost 5 bases and the J gene lost 4 bases, with 14 bases spanning the gap. The CDR3 length is 14 residues. Germline lookup yields CDR1 MNHNS and CDR2 SASEGT. Written as DNA, the CDR3 is TGTGCCAGCAGTAGCTCGGGAAGTCCCTATGGCTACACCTTC. Its protein is CASSSSGSPYGYTF.

The chain joins TRBV6-5 to TRBJ2-5, with D tentatively TRBD2 (6 bases). Germline V gene lookup returns CDR1 MNHEY and CDR2 SVGAGI. CDR3 length: 15 amino acids. Trimming removed 0 bases from V and 2 bases from J, with 10 bases in between. CDR3 in DNA: TGTGCCAGCAGTTACTCGAGCCGGGGGCAAGAGACCCAGTACTTC. Amino acid sequence: CASSYSSRGQETQYF.

The rearrangement joins TRBV7-6 to TRBJ1-3; the D is unclear. Germline-derived CDR1 and CDR2 are SGHVS and FNYEAQ. With 8 bases removed from V and 0 bases from J, the gap between germline ends came to 8 bases. The CDR3 sequence is 13 residues long. The CDR3 region is CASGQNSGNTIYF. As DNA, the CDR3 is TGTGCCAGCGGGCAGAACTCTGGAAACACCATATATTTT. Full variable domain (remainder filled in from reference TRBV7-6 and TRBJ1-3): GAGVSQSPRYKVTKRGQDVALRCDPISGHVSLYWYRQALGQGPEFLTYFNYEAQQDKSGLPNDRFSAERPEGSISTLTIQRTEQRDSAMYRCASGQNSGNTIYFGEGSWLTVV.

The chain joins TRBV6-5 to TRBJ2-7; D not resolved. Trimming removed 3 bases at V and 4 bases at J, with 7 bases between. CDR3 size: 12 residues. Germline V gene lookup returns CDR1 MNHEY and CDR2 SVGAGI. The CDR3 region is CASSYRSYEQYF. CDR3 DNA: TGTGCCAGCAGTTATAGGAGTTACGAGCAGTACTTC.

J is TRBJ2-7 and V is TRBV5-1, with TRBD2 matching over 7 bases. CDR1 is SGHRS and CDR2 is YFSETQ in the germline V gene. The CDR3 is 13 residues long. Losses at the gene ends were 4 bases for V and 6 bases for J; bases not matched to a gene: 7. The CDR3 DNA reads TGCGCCAGCAGCCTTGGACTAGTCGGCGAGCAGTACTTC. Its translation is CASSLGLVGEQYF. The entire variable domain, with the rest obtained from reference TRBV5-1 and TRBJ2-7, is as follows: KAGVTQTPRYLIKTRGQQVTLSCSPISGHRSVSWYQQTPGQGLQFLFEYFSETQRNKGNFPGRFSGRQFSNSRSEMNVSTLELGDSALYLCASSLGLVGEQYFGPGTRLTVT.

Only one count was recorded for this clone. The chain couples TRBV7-8 to TRBJ2-1; 9 nucleotides match TRBD1. CDR1 SGHVS and CDR2 FQNEAQ come from the germline V gene. The CDR3 totals 16 residues. V gave up 4 bases and J gave up 4 bases; unmatched junction bases: 8. CDR3 residues: CASSSQTGGRYNEQFF. The CDR3 DNA reads as TGTGCCAGCAGCTCCCAGACAGGGGGTAGGTACAATGAGCAGTTCTTC.

In DNA form, the CDR3 reads TGTGCCAGCAGCTGGGGGACAGCCGCCGGGCAACTGTTTTTT. Its protein is CASSWGTAAGQLFF. The J gene is TRBJ1-4, the V gene TRBV7-9, with 7 bases lining up with TRBD1. CDR3 length: 14 amino acids. The V and J ends lost 4 bases and 12 bases, in that order; junction bases with no gene match: 11. Germline V gives CDR1 SEHNR, CDR2 FQNEAQ (reference sequence).

This clone was seen just once. Mismatch with germline at one junction end may stem from a read error. The same CDR3 also results from other DNA sequences found in this sample. The V and J genes are TRBV2 and TRBJ1-5, with a weak D call TRBD1 (6 bases). Looked up from germline, CDR1 is SNHLY and CDR2 is FYNNEI. The CDR3 has 15 residues. The CDR3 DNA reads as TGTGCCAGCAGTGCCGGACAGCCTAGCAATCAGCCCCAGCACTTT. This gives the protein CASSAGQPSNQPQHF.

This clone was counted a few times. The genes are TRBV6-5 and TRBJ1-6; D unclear. CDR1 MNHEY and CDR2 SVGAGI come from the germline V gene. Between the trimmed V and J ends, which lost 1 base and 7 bases, there was a span of 8 bases. The CDR3 length is 14 residues. In DNA form, the CDR3 reads TGTGCCAGCAGTTACTTTAACACGAATTCACCCCTCCACTTT. It is translated as CASSYFNTNSPLHF.

The chain employs TRBV5-1 and TRBJ1-4; 12 bases map to TRBD1. Germline loops: CDR1 SGHRS, CDR2 YFSETQ. J lost 6 bases, V lost 4 bases, and 7 bases had no gene match. The CDR3 is 16 residues long. CDR3 DNA: TGCGCCAGCAGCAGCCGGGACAGGGGGCGGGATGAAAAACTGTTTTTT. The encoded protein is CASSSRDRGRDEKLFF.